The TCR beta chain under discussion was sequenced for a study of sequential checkpoint blockade in melanoma. The method was immunoSEQ multiplex PCR; TCRdb's version includes in-frame clones alone and lacks a portion of them. The sample shows around 22,000 clones, about two thirds of them seen only once. The CDR3 loop spans 14 amino acids. V was clipped by 1 base and J by 6 bases, with 9 bases between them. Germline values: CDR1 SEHNR, CDR2 FQNEAQ (reference sequence). Treatment of the sample: randomized to nivolumab then ipilimumab (arm A) or the reverse (arm B). Sorted cells were live CD3+CD8+, lacking CD19 and CD56, from PBMCs.

Material: CD8+ T cells sorted from blood (inferred from file names), obtained from a patient given nivolumab and ipilimumab in sequence. This sequence originates from a human donor with melanoma. The rearrangement uses TRBV7-9 and TRBJ2-2, with D possibly TRBD1 on 5 matching bases. The CDR3 protein is CASSLVTGAGELFF. CDR3 nucleotides: TGTGCCAGCAGCTTAGTAACAGGAGCCGGGGAGCTGTTTTTT.